The present TCR beta chain was sequenced within a study of identical twins. The CDR3 consists of 17 residues. The V gene's germline CDR1 is SGDLS and CDR2 YYNGEE. TCRdb re-analysed the 5' RACE reads in MiXCR, keeping a single row per CDR3 protein. Here the sample spans some 1,700,000 distinct CDR3 sequences, around 33% being singletons. This clonotype was observed a few times. At one of its ends the junction is not consistent with the germline gene, which may arise from a read error. The material sequenced was cord blood. V and J are TRBV9 and TRBJ2-3; 9 positions match TRBD2. The receptor's source is a newborn girl in good health. The CDR3 sequence is CASSPLERGTSTDAQYF. The CDR3 nucleotides are TGTGCCAGCAGCCCCCTTGAGCGGGGGACTAGCACAGATGCGCAGTATTTT. Complete variable domain (other parts from reference TRBV9 and TRBJ2-3): DSGVTQTPKHLITATGQRVTLRCSPRSGDLSVYWYQQSLDQGLQFLIQYYNGEERAKGNILERFSAQQFPDLHSELNLSSLELGDSALYFCASSPLERGTSTDAQYFGPGTRLTVL.